The rows below give T cell receptor beta chains drawn from one sample of a study of radiotherapy plus CTLA-4 blockade in lung cancer. The table came from immunoSEQ multiplex PCR; TCRdb's copy has only in-frame clones and leaves some out. The data contain about 110,000 clones, more than 75% of them singletons. The input for sequencing was peripheral blood, taken from a patient treated with radiotherapy plus ipilimumab. All receptors derive from a human donor with non-small cell lung cancer that progressed on radiotherapy plus ipilimumab. Some clones in this sample may be carry-over from other donors' samples. Each CDR3 is given with its conserved first and last residue. Fields, in order: V gene, clone size, J gene, D gene, CDR3 protein, CDR3 DNA. D genes are given only for firm matches. A clone size is listed for some rows: how often the clone was seen (once, few, many), or a class if it is expanded.

TRBV5-1	once	TRBJ1-1	NA	CASSRDGNTEAFF	TGCGCCAGCAGCAGGGACGGGAACACTGAAGCTTTCTTT
TRBV15	NA	TRBJ2-1	NA	CAIGDMGGSNEQFF	TGTGCCATCGGGGACATGGGGGGCTCGAATGAGCAGTTCTTC
TRBV6-1	NA	TRBJ1-2	TRBD1	CASIRTGGLIGYTF	TGTGCCAGCATTAGAACAGGGGGCTTAATCGGCTACACCTTC
TRBV28	NA	TRBJ2-7	NA	CASSLRGPYEQYF	TGTGCCAGCAGTTTACGGGGTCCGTACGAGCAGTACTTC
TRBV6-5	NA	TRBJ2-7	NA	CASSTGLSTYEQYF	TGTGCCAGCAGTACGGGACTTAGTACCTACGAGCAGTACTTC
TRBV2	NA	TRBJ1-2	NA	CASSVFPTGNNGYTF	TGTGCCAGCAGTGTTTTTCCGACTGGAAACAATGGCTACACCTTC
TRBV5-1	NA	TRBJ2-3	NA	CASSLDAGPRTDTQYF	TGCGCCAGCAGCTTGGATGCGGGACCTCGCACAGATACGCAGTATTTT
TRBV11-2	once	TRBJ2-7	TRBD2	CASTRTSGGAYEQYF	TGTGCCAGCACTCGGACTAGCGGGGGGGCGTACGAGCAGTACTTC
TRBV7-8	few	TRBJ1-6	NA	CASSLVGHNSPLHF	TGTGCCAGCAGCTTAGTTGGACATAATTCACCCCTCCACTTT
TRBV5-1	NA	TRBJ2-5	NA	CASSLRPQETQYF	TGCGCCAGCAGCCTCCGTCCCCAAGAGACCCAGTACTTC